This T cell receptor (beta chain) was recovered during a study of CD8 T cells in Susac syndrome. RNA, at about 0.5 to 1 ug, was reverse transcribed with random hexamers. immunoSEQ multiplex PCR amplified TCR beta CDR3 across 54 Vbeta, 13 Jbeta. TCRdb itself ran the immunoSEQ multiplex PCR reads through MiXCR, one entry per CDR3 protein. This sample has around 160,000 distinct CDR3 sequences, with around 93% found just once. Negative magnetic isolation gave CD8+ and CD4+ cells; FACS enriched CD8+ TEMRA. The V gene's germline CDR1 is LGHDT and CDR2 YNNKEL (reference sequence). The CDR3 is 15 residues long. Trimming took off 5 bases at V and 6 bases at J, with 17 bases between the two ends.

Sequenced sample: CD4+ T cells from PBMCs. J is TRBJ1-5 and V is TRBV3-1, with D tentatively TRBD1 (5 bases). The TCR sequence derives from a human donor in good health. CDR3 DNA sequence: TGTGCCAGCAGCACCGGGACGGATCTCCGTCAGCCCCAGCATTTT. This gives the protein CASSTGTDLRQPQHF.